This entry lists 12 T cell receptor beta chains sequenced from one sample in a study of Graves' ophthalmopathy and Graves' hyperthyroidism. Amplifying from RNA transcripts, the study obtained TCR beta CDR3 regions. The workflow started with a first-round RT-PCR run with HTBI primers and then moved on to a second-round multiplex PCR. One entry per CDR3 protein results from TCRdb running MiXCR on the multiplex PCR reads. The repertoire holds a few hundred thousand distinct CDR3 sequences, with 18% as singletons. Sequencing was performed on peripheral blood. The receptors here all came from a young woman with Graves' ophthalmopathy.

This chain uses TRBV6-1 with TRBJ2-7, with 8 positions matching TRBD2. The CDR3 contains 14 residues. Losses at the gene ends were 6 bases for V and 1 base for J; bases not matched to a gene: 5. The germline V gene encodes CDR1 MNHNS and CDR2 SASEGT. This CDR3 reads CASRPGGASYEQYF. CDR3 bases: TGTGCCAGCAGACCGGGGGGGGCTTCCTACGAGCAGTACTTC.

The chain has TRBV7-8 and TRBJ1-5; D ambiguous. CDR1 SGHVS and CDR2 FQNEAQ come from the germline V gene. The V and J ends lost 1 base and 1 base respectively, with 14 bases between them. The CDR3 covers 17 residues. The CDR3 is CASSLGSGSYSNQPQHF. The CDR3 DNA sequence: TGTGCCAGCAGCTTAGGTTCCGGCAGTTACAGCAATCAGCCCCAGCATTTT.

The table lists this clonotype with many counts. The chain has TRBV6-2 or TRBV6-3 and TRBJ2-7, with D possibly TRBD1 on 6 matching bases. The ends were cut back, 6 bases at V and 3 bases at J, with 12 bases in the middle. This CDR3 contains 13 residues. Per germline, CDR1 MNHEY and CDR2 SVGEGT. The CDR3 nucleotides are TGTGCCAGCAGACGGGACATTAACTACGAGCAGTACTTC. Translating it yields CASRRDINYEQYF.

The table lists this clonotype with many counts. This chain links TRBV20-1 with TRBJ1-2; D gene ambiguous. Trimming pared 7 bases from V and 3 bases from J, leaving 24 bases between. Germline V gives CDR1 DFQATT, CDR2 SNEGSKA (reference sequence). The CDR3 extends over 16 amino acids. CDR3 nucleotide sequence: TGCAGTGGAAGACGGAGCGCGAGTGTCGCTGACTATGGCTACACCTTC. This translates into CSGRRSASVADYGYTF.

This clonotype was counted ten times or more. As DNA, the CDR3 is TGTGCCAGCAGTTTAGGTGATGGCGGTCAGCCCCAGCATTTT. It is translated as CASSLGDGGQPQHF. The genes are TRBV27 and TRBJ1-5; unclear D gene. The V end lost 2 bases, the J end lost 6 bases, and 11 bases lay between the germline ends. This CDR3 spans 14 amino acids. Germline CDR1 MNHEY, CDR2 SMNVEV (reference sequence).

This clonotype has ten or more counts. The chain couples TRBV19 to TRBJ1-1; D ambiguous. The germline V and J ends were trimmed by 6 bases and 0 bases, with 11 bases remaining between them. The germline CDR1 and CDR2 sequences are LNHDA and SQIVND (reference sequence). CDR3 size: 14 residues. For the CDR3, the DNA is TGTGCCAGTAGGACTGTTAGTCTGAACACTGAAGCTTTCTTT. The encoded protein is CASRTVSLNTEAFF. Together with reference TRBV19 and TRBJ1-1, the CDR3 gives the full variable domain: DGGITQSPKYLFRKEGQNVTLSCEQNLNHDAMYWYRQDPGQGLRLIYYSQIVNDFQKGDIAEGYSVSREKKESFPLTVTSAQKNPTAFYLCASRTVSLNTEAFFGQGTRLTVV.

The table lists this clonotype with many counts. V and J are TRBV29-1 and TRBJ1-2; 9 nucleotides agree with TRBD1. Germline V gives CDR1 SQVTM, CDR2 ANQGSEA. The CDR3 covers 12 residues. V was pared by 7 bases and J by 8 bases, with 8 bases of the junction left unmatched. DNA of the CDR3: TGCAGCGCACAGGGGGCGCGAGGAGGCTACACCTTC. Its translation is CSAQGARGGYTF.

This clonotype showed up many times. The chain employs TRBV19 and TRBJ1-2, with D hard to call. CDR1 and CDR2 from the germline V gene are LNHDA and SQIVND (reference sequence). V dropped 9 bases and J dropped 8 bases, with 4 bases sitting between them. This CDR3 is built from 8 residues. For the CDR3, the DNA is TGTGCCAGGGGGGGCTACACCTTC. Protein sequence: CARGGYTF.

This clonotype appeared many times. The CDR3 is CASRYRFTEAFF. The CDR3 DNA reads as TGTGCCAGCAGGTACAGGTTCACTGAAGCTTTCTTT. V and J are TRBV6-5 and TRBJ1-1, with D possibly TRBD1 on 5 matching bases. Germline V gene data show CDR1 as MNHEY and CDR2 as SVGAGI. V lost 6 bases to trimming and J lost 4 bases, with 9 bases between them. The CDR3 has 12 amino acids.

Ten or more counts support this clonotype. The CDR3 nucleotides read TGTGCCAGTAGTATCGACCCTGCCTACGAGCAGTACTTC. Translating gives CASSIDPAYEQYF. This chain links TRBV19 with TRBJ2-7, with D hard to call. V lost 3 bases and J 2 bases, leaving 8 bases between the germline ends. CDR1 and CDR2 from the germline V gene are LNHDA and SQIVND (reference sequence). The CDR3 spans 13 residues. Variable domain in full (rest from reference TRBV19 and TRBJ2-7): DGGITQSPKYLFRKEGQNVTLSCEQNLNHDAMYWYRQDPGQGLRLIYYSQIVNDFQKGDIAEGYSVSREKKESFPLTVTSAQKNPTAFYLCASSIDPAYEQYFGPGTRLTVT.

This chain uses TRBV7-2 with TRBJ1-6, with D uncertain. CDR3 size: 12 residues. V shed 5 bases and J shed 13 bases, with 12 bases lying between them. Germline V gene lookup returns CDR1 SGHTA and CDR2 FQGNSA. DNA of the CDR3: TGTGCCAGCAGCCTTCGTGGCAGTCCCCTCCACTTT. Amino acid sequence: CASSLRGSPLHF.

This clonotype was seen at least ten times. V and J are TRBV12-5 and TRBJ2-5; maybe TRBD2 (5 bases). With 6 bases removed from V and 4 bases from J, the gap between germline ends came to 9 bases. CDR3 length: 12 amino acids. Germline loops: CDR1 LGHNT, CDR2 FRNRAP. The CDR3: CASGGETETQYF. The CDR3 DNA reads TGTGCTAGTGGCGGGGAAACAGAGACCCAGTACTTC.